These 25 T cell receptor beta chains were all obtained from the same sample, sequenced in a study of cytomegalovirus exposure and HLA in healthy donors. Measured with immunoSEQ multiplex PCR; TCRdb has only the in-frame clones, and not every one. The sample has 150,000 to 200,000 clones; about 88% are singletons. The sample comprised PBMCs. Source of these receptors: a woman aged 18-29 years in good health and CMV-seronegative.

With regard to this clone: Given the absence of the conserved phenylalanine or tryptophan at the CDR3 end, a read error is likely. No DNA is shown, since the ends of the CDR3 on it are uncertain; the CDR3 is the one TCRdb lists. The rearrangement joins TRBV5-4 to TRBJ2-7; the table gives TRBD2 as D, unverified against the DNA. 17 amino acids form the CDR3, both terminal residues included. The V gene's germline CDR1 is SGHNT and CDR2 YYREEE (reference sequence). CDR3 sequence: CASSFQSGGPRRTAMVI.

The V gene is TRBV9, the J gene TRBJ1-1; D uncertain. Germline CDR1 reads SGDLS; CDR2 reads YYNGEE. V was clipped by 0 bases and J by 3 bases, with 3 bases between them. This CDR3 spans 12 amino acids. CDR3: CASSVGDTEAFF. The CDR3 DNA reads TGTGCCAGCAGCGTAGGAGACACTGAAGCTTTCTTT.

The chain employs TRBV7-9 and TRBJ2-2; 7 nucleotides agree with TRBD2. The CDR3 runs to 16 residues. Germline V gives CDR1 SEHNR, CDR2 FQNEAQ (reference sequence). The junction had 12 bases not matched to a gene; V was cut back by 5 bases and J by 6 bases. For the CDR3, the DNA is TGTGCCAGCAGCGGACTTGGGGAGGGAGTAGCCGGGGAGCTGTTTTTT. Protein product: CASSGLGEGVAGELFF.

The gene calls are TRBV5-1 and TRBJ1-5; TRBD1 might be the D (6 bases). V gave up 4 bases and J gave up 3 bases, with 20 bases separating them. This CDR3 has 17 residues. Per germline, CDR1 SGHRS and CDR2 YFSETQ. The CDR3 region has the DNA TGCGCCAGCAGCCTCCTTCCGACAGGCCAACTCAATCAGCCCCAGCATTTT. It codes for CASSLLPTGQLNQPQHF.

This chain joins TRBV27 and TRBJ1-4; 10 bases are a match to TRBD1. Germline V lookup: CDR1 MNHEY, CDR2 SMNVEV (reference sequence). Trimming at V came to 5 bases and at J to 7 bases, leaving 4 bases not matched to a gene. The CDR3 runs 14 residues. The CDR3 DNA is TGTGCCAGCAGTAGGACAGGGGGGTTTGAAAAACTGTTTTTT. Residues: CASSRTGGFEKLFF.

The chain is built from TRBV27 and TRBJ2-1; TRBD1 agrees at 7 bases. CDR3 length equals 15 residues. The V gene's germline CDR1 is MNHEY and CDR2 SMNVEV (reference sequence). Trimming took 6 bases from V and 8 from J; bases not matched to a gene: 13. The CDR3 nucleotides read TGTGCCAGCAGAGCACAGGGGTACAATCCCGATGAGCAGTTCTTC. It is translated as CASRAQGYNPDEQFF.

This chain connects TRBV6-5 to TRBJ2-5; 9 bases are shared with TRBD2. Trimming took 2 bases from V and 1 from J; bases not matched to a gene: 2. The CDR3 is made up of 15 amino acids. Germline V CDR1 and CDR2: MNHEY, SVGAGI. CDR3 DNA sequence: TGTGCCAGCAGTTACCAGCGGGGGGCCCAAGAGACCCAGTACTTC. Protein sequence: CASSYQRGAQETQYF.

The chain links TRBV4-3 to TRBJ2-7; 9 nucleotides align to TRBD2. With 0 bases clipped from V and 4 bases from J, the junction kept 4 bases outside the gene matches. CDR1 is LGHNA and CDR2 is YSLEER in the germline V gene. This CDR3 is 15 amino acids long. CDR3 sequence reads: CASSQEMAGGYEQYF. CDR3 nucleotides: TGCGCCAGCAGCCAAGAAATGGCGGGAGGGTACGAGCAGTACTTC.

This clone turned up a few times. CDR3 in amino acids: CASSPDTGQSLGYTF. The CDR3 bases are TGTGCCAGCTCACCAGACACGGGACAGAGCCTTGGCTACACCTTC. The chain recombines TRBV18 with TRBJ1-2; 7 positions agree with TRBD1. The CDR3 has 15 residues. Germline CDR1 reads KGHSH; CDR2 reads LQKENI. J lost 7 bases, V lost 2 bases, and 10 bases had no gene match.

V is TRBV2 and J is TRBJ1-1; maybe TRBD1 (5 bases). Germline V gene sequence: CDR1 SNHLY, CDR2 FYNNEI. The germline V and J ends were trimmed by 6 bases and 11 bases, with 19 bases remaining between them. The CDR3 has 13 residues. The CDR3 sequence: CASRRGREDSAFF. In DNA, the CDR3 is TGTGCCAGCAGGAGAGGCAGGGAAGATTCTGCTTTCTTT.

The chain joins TRBV29-1 to TRBJ1-1; 9 bases line up with TRBD1. The CDR3 covers 17 residues. Germline CDR1 and CDR2: SQVTM and ANQGSEA. Trimming at V came to 5 bases and at J to 6 bases, leaving 19 bases not matched to a gene. The CDR3 coding sequence is TGCAGCGTTAGCGCTACAGGGGGCGCGAGAATATTAGCTGAAGCTTTCTTT. Protein: CSVSATGGARILAEAFF.

This clone was detected once. V usage is TRBV6-5 and J usage is TRBJ2-5; 8 bases agree with TRBD2. CDR3 size: 15 residues. The ends lost 7 bases at V and 2 bases at J; junction bases unmatched: 9. From germline, CDR1 is MNHEY and CDR2 SVGAGI. This chain's CDR3 is CASTQGGRLQETQYF. CDR3 nucleotides: TGTGCCAGCACCCAAGGCGGGAGGTTACAAGAGACCCAGTACTTC.

The J gene is TRBJ2-3, the V gene TRBV10-3; D may be TRBD1 (6 bases). The CDR3 is 14 residues long. Germline V gives CDR1 ENHRY, CDR2 SYGVKD. CDR3: CASRSPGDTDTQYF. In DNA form, the CDR3 reads TGTGCGTCACGGTCCCCAGGGGACACAGATACGCAGTATTTT.

The rearrangement links TRBV9 to TRBJ1-2; no clear D. The CDR3 is made up of 14 amino acids. Trimming shortened V by 5 bases and J by 8 bases, and 19 bases separated the two germline ends. Germline assignment: CDR1 SGDLS and CDR2 YYNGEE. The CDR3: CASSPSGAGLGYTF. Here the CDR3 DNA reads TGTGCCAGCAGTCCATCGGGAGCCGGGCTAGGCTACACCTTC.

This clone was recorded only once. The junction and the germline gene differ at one end; a read error may be behind it. The V call is TRBV4-2, the J call TRBJ2-7; 7 bases match TRBD2. The CDR3 consists of 13 residues. CDR1 and CDR2 from the germline V gene are LGHNA and YNFKEQ. The CDR3 DNA reads TGTGCCAGCAGCCAAGATGCGGGGGATTCCAGGGAGTTC. Its protein is CASSQDAGDSREF.

V is TRBV4-2 and J is TRBJ1-5, with 7 bases identical to TRBD1. The V gene's germline CDR1 is LGHNA and CDR2 YNFKEQ. Trimming cost V 0 bases and J 4 bases; bases outside gene matches: 9. This CDR3 contains 17 residues. In nucleotides, the CDR3 is TGTGCCAGCAGCCAAGATCGTCTTGCCAGGGGGAATCAGCCCCAGCATTTT. This encodes CASSQDRLARGNQPQHF.

The chain is built from TRBV29-1 and TRBJ1-2; D perhaps matches TRBD1 (6 bases). V was pared by 3 bases and J by 4 bases, with 9 bases between. The CDR3 runs 12 residues. Germline V gene sequence: CDR1 SQVTM, CDR2 ANQGSEA. The CDR3 coding sequence is TGCAGCGTTGATTCAGGGGCCTATGGCTACACCTTC. Translated, it gives CSVDSGAYGYTF.

This sequence joins TRBV4-1 and TRBJ2-7; TRBD1 agrees at 7 bases. Germline CDR1 is MGHRA and CDR2 is YSYEKL. This CDR3 is 15 amino acids long. With 2 bases clipped from V and 7 bases from J, the junction kept 11 bases outside the gene matches. CDR3 in DNA: TGCGCCAGCAGCCAAACTTCGCGACAGGGCGGTGAGCAGTACTTC. Protein sequence: CASSQTSRQGGEQYF.

This chain connects TRBV27 to TRBJ2-5, with a possible D match to TRBD1 (6 bases). The germline V gene encodes CDR1 MNHEY and CDR2 SMNVEV (reference sequence). The CDR3 sequence is 15 residues long. V was shortened by 2 bases and J by 6 bases, with 16 bases between the two germline ends. CDR3 sequence (DNA): TGTGCCAGCAGTTTACAGGGGACCTCATTGAAGACCCAGTACTTC. Residues: CASSLQGTSLKTQYF.

This rearrangement joins TRBV7-3 to TRBJ2-3; 9 bases are shared with TRBD2. V was clipped by 6 bases and J by 8 bases; unmatched bases: 9. The CDR3 is made up of 14 amino acids. CDR1 and CDR2 from the germline V gene are SGHTA and FQGTGA. This chain's CDR3 is CASSAPGLAPTQYF. The CDR3 region has the DNA TGTGCCAGCAGTGCTCCGGGACTAGCTCCTACGCAGTATTTT.

This sequence joins TRBV7-9 and TRBJ1-4; 8 bases match TRBD1. Germline V gene lookup returns CDR1 SEHNR and CDR2 FQNEAQ (reference sequence). CDR3 length: 17 amino acids. Losses at the gene ends were 3 bases for V and 0 bases for J; bases not matched to a gene: 6. CDR3 DNA sequence: TGTGCCAGCAGCTTCTTTGGACAGGGTGCAACTAATGAAAAACTGTTTTTT. It specifies CASSFFGQGATNEKLFF.

This clone was seen only once. The chain joins TRBV6-5 to TRBJ1-1; D possibly corresponds to TRBD1 (5 bases). Trimming removed 2 bases at V and 1 base at J, with 11 bases between. Germline loops: CDR1 MNHEY, CDR2 SVGAGI. CDR3 size: 15 residues. CDR3 sequence: CASSYGGVPNTEAFF. DNA for the CDR3: TGTGCCAGCAGTTACGGGGGGGTCCCGAACACTGAAGCTTTCTTT.

The rearrangement joins TRBV6-5 to TRBJ1-1, with D possibly being TRBD1 (6 bases). Germline V gene sequence: CDR1 MNHEY, CDR2 SVGAGI. This CDR3 spans 13 amino acids. V lost 5 bases and J lost 7, with 14 bases in between. The CDR3 nucleotides read TGTGCCAGCAGTCTAAACAGGGAAGGTGAAGCTTTCTTT. This encodes CASSLNREGEAFF.

This chain uses TRBV30 with TRBJ1-1; D remains ambiguous. Germline V gene sequence: CDR1 GTSNPN, CDR2 SVGIG (reference sequence). The CDR3 spans 14 residues. V shed 2 bases and J shed 7 bases, with 17 bases lying between them. The CDR3 reads CAWSKVARTVEAFF. The DNA for the CDR3 is TGTGCCTGGAGTAAGGTGGCGCGTACAGTTGAAGCTTTCTTT. Full variable domain (missing parts from reference TRBV30 and TRBJ1-1): SQTIHQWPATLVQPVGSPLSLECTVEGTSNPNLYWYRQAAGRGLQLLFYSVGIGQISSEVPQNLSASRPQDRQFILSSKKLLLSDSGFYLCAWSKVARTVEAFFGQGTRLTVV.

J is TRBJ1-5 and V is TRBV27; D not resolved. Trimming removed 2 bases at V and 3 bases at J, with 11 bases between. Germline assignment: CDR1 MNHEY and CDR2 SMNVEV (reference sequence). The CDR3 sequence is 15 residues long. Here the CDR3 DNA reads TGTGCCAGCAGTTTACAGGCGCAGATCAATCAGCCCCAGCATTTT. Translated, it gives CASSLQAQINQPQHF.